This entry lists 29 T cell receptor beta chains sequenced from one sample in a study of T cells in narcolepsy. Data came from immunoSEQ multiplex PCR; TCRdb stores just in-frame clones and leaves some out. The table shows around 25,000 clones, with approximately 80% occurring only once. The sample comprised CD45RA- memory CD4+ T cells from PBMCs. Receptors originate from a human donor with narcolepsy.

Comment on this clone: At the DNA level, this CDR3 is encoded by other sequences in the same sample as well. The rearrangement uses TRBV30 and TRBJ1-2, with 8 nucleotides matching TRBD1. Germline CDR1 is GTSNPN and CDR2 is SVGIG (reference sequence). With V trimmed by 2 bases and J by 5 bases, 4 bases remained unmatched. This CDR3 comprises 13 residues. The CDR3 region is CAWSRDRPYGYTF. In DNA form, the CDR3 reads TGTGCCTGGAGTCGGGACAGGCCTTATGGCTACACCTTC.

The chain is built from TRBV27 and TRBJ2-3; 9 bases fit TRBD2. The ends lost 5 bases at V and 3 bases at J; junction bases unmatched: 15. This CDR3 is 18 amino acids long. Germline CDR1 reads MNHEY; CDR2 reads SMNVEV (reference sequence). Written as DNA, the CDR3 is TGTGCCAGCAGTCTAAGCGGGAGGACCTTGGGATGGACAGATACGCAGTATTTT. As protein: CASSLSGRTLGWTDTQYF.

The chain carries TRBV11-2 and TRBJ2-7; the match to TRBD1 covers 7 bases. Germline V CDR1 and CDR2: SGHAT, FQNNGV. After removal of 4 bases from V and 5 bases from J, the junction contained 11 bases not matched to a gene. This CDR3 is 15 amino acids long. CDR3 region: CASSSQGVGGDEQYF. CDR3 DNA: TGTGCCAGCAGCTCGCAGGGGGTAGGTGGGGACGAGCAGTACTTC. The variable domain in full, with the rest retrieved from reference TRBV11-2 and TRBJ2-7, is EAGVAQSPRYKIIEKRQSVAFWCNPISGHATLYWYQQILGQGPKLLIQFQNNGVVDDSQLPKDRFSAERLKGVDSTLKIQPAKLEDSAVYLCASSSQGVGGDEQYFGPGTRLTVT.

Written as DNA, the CDR3 is TGTGCCAGCAGCCTAGGGTACTACGAGCAGTACTTC. This sequence encodes CASSLGYYEQYF. The rearrangement uses TRBV7-2 and TRBJ2-7; no definite D call. This CDR3 region has 12 residues. The V and J ends lost 5 bases and 3 bases respectively, with 8 bases between them. Looked up from germline, CDR1 is SGHTA and CDR2 is FQGNSA.

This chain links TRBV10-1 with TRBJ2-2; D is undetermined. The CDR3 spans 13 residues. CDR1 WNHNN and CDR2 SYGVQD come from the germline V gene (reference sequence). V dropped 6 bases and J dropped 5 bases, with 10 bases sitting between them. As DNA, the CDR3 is TGCGCCAGCAGCCCACAGAGTACCGGGGAGCTGTTTTTT. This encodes CASSPQSTGELFF.

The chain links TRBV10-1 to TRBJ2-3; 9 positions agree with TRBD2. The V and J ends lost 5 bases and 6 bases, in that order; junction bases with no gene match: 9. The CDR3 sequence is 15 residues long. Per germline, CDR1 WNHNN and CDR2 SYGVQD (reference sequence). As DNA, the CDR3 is TGCGCCAGCAGTCCACTGGGCGGGAGGGCGGATACGCAGTATTTT. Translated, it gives CASSPLGGRADTQYF.

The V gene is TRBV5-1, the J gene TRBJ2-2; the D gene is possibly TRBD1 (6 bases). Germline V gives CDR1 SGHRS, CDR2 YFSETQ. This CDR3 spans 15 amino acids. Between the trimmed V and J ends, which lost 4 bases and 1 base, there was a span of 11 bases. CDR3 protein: CASSPGHQNTGELFF. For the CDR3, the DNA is TGCGCCAGCAGCCCGGGACATCAGAACACCGGGGAGCTGTTTTTT. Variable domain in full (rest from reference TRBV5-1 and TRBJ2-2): KAGVTQTPRYLIKTRGQQVTLSCSPISGHRSVSWYQQTPGQGLQFLFEYFSETQRNKGNFPGRFSGRQFSNSRSEMNVSTLELGDSALYLCASSPGHQNTGELFFGEGSRLTVL.

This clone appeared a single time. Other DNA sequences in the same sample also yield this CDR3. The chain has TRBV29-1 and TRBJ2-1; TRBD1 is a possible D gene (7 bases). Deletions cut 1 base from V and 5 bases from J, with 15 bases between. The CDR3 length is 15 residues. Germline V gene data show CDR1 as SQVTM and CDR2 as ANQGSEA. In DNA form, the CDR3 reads TGCAGCGTTGAAGGGGCGGGACAGCAGAACAATGAGCAGTTCTTC. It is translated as CSVEGAGQQNNEQFF.

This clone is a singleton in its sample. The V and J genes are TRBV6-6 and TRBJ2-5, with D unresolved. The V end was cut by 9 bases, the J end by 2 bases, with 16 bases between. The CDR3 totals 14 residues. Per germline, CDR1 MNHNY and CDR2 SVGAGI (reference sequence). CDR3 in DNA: TGTGCCAGTTCCCCCAGGTGGGAACAAGAGACCCAGTACTTC. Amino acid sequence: CASSPRWEQETQYF.

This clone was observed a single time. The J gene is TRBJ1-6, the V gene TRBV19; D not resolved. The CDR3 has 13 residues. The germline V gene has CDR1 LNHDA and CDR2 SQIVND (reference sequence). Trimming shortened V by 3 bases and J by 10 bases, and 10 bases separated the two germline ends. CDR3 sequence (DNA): TGTGCCAGTAGTATTCGCTCGAGATCACCCCTCCACTTT. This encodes CASSIRSRSPLHF. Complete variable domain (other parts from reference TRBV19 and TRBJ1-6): DGGITQSPKYLFRKEGQNVTLSCEQNLNHDAMYWYRQDPGQGLRLIYYSQIVNDFQKGDIAEGYSVSREKKESFPLTVTSAQKNPTAFYLCASSIRSRSPLHFGNGTRLTVT.

For the CDR3, the DNA is TGTGCCAGCAACCCATTTATCCTGCCAACTACAAGCTCCTACAATGAGCAGTTCTTC. It is translated as CASNPFILPTTSSYNEQFF. V usage is TRBV28 and J usage is TRBJ2-1; D call uncertain. Per the germline V gene, CDR1 is MDHEN and CDR2 is SYDVKM. V shed 7 bases and J shed 0 bases, with 25 bases lying between them. CDR3 length equals 19 residues.

The CDR3 loop is CASSADRGRNPLHF. The DNA of the CDR3 is TGTGCCAGCAGCGCCGACAGGGGGCGAAACCCCCTCCACTTT. The V gene is TRBV9, the J gene TRBJ1-6; TRBD1 aligns across 10 bases. Germline CDR1 reads SGDLS; CDR2 reads YYNGEE. Trimming took 3 bases from V and 13 from J; bases not matched to a gene: 7. This CDR3 comprises 14 residues.

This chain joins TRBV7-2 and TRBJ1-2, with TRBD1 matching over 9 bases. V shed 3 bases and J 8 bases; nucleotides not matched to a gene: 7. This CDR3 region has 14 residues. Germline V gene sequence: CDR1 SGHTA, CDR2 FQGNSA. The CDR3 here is CASSFPGQGDGYTF. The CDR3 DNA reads TGTGCCAGCAGCTTTCCGGGACAGGGTGACGGCTACACCTTC. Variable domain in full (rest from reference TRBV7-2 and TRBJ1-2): GAGVSQSPSNKVTEKGKDVELRCDPISGHTALYWYRQSLGQGLEFLIYFQGNSAPDKSGLPSDRFSAERTGGSVSTLTIQRTQQEDSAVYLCASSFPGQGDGYTFGSGTRLTVV.

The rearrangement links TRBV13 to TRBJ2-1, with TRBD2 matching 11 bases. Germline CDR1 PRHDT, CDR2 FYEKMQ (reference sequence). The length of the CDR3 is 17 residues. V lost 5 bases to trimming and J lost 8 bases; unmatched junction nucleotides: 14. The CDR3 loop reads CASSPGLADPGEDEQFF. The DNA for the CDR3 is TGTGCCAGCAGCCCGGGACTAGCGGACCCCGGGGAGGATGAGCAGTTCTTC.

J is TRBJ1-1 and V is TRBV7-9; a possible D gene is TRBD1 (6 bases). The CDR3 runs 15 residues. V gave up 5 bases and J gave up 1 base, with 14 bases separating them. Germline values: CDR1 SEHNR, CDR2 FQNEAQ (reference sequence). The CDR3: CASSIQGRENTEAFF. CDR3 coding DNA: TGTGCCAGCAGCATACAGGGTCGGGAGAACACTGAAGCTTTCTTT.

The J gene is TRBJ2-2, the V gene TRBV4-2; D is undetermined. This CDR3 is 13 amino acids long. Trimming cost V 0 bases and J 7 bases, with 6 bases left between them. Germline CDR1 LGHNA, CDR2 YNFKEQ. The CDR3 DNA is TGTGCCAGCAGCCAAGAAGGCAACGGGGAGCTGTTTTTT. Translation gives CASSQEGNGELFF.

The CDR3 loop reads CAWSERGNNQPQHF. CDR3 DNA: TGTGCCTGGAGTGAAAGAGGGAACAATCAGCCCCAGCATTTT. The chain carries TRBV30 and TRBJ1-5; no clear D gene. This CDR3 has 14 residues. Germline CDR1 and CDR2: GTSNPN and SVGIG (reference sequence). V shed 1 base and J shed 3 bases, with 10 bases lying between them.

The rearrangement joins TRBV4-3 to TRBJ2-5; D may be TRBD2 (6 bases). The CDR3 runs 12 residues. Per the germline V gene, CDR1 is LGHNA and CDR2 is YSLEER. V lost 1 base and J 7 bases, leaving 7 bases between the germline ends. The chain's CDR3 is CASSQVGGTQYF. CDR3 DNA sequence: TGCGCCAGCAGCCAAGTCGGGGGGACCCAGTACTTC.

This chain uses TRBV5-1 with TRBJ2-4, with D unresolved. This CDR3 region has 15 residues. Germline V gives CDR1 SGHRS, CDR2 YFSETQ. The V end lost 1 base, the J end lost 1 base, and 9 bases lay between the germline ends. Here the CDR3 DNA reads TGCGCCAGCAGCTTGTTTCCAGACGCCAAAAACATTCAGTACTTC. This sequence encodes CASSLFPDAKNIQYF.

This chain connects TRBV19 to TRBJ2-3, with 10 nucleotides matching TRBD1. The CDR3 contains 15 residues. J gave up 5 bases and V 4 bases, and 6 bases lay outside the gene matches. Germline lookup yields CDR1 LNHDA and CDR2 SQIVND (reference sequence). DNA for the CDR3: TGTGCCAGTAGTAGGAGACAGGGGGCGGGAGATACGCAGTATTTT. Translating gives CASSRRQGAGDTQYF.

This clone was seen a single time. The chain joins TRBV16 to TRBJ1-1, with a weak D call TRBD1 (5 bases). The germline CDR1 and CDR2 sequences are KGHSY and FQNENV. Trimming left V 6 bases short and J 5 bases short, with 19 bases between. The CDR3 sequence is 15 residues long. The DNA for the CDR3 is TGTGCCAGCAGTCAACAGCAGGCTCGGGGGACTGAAGCTTTCTTT. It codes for CASSQQQARGTEAFF.

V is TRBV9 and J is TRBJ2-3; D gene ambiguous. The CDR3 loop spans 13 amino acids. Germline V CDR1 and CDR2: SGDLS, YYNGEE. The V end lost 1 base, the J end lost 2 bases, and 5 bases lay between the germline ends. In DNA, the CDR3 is TGTGCCAGCAGCGTACCGATCACAGATACGCAGTATTTT. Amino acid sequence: CASSVPITDTQYF. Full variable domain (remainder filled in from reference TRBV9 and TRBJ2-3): DSGVTQTPKHLITATGQRVTLRCSPRSGDLSVYWYQQSLDQGLQFLIQYYNGEERAKGNILERFSAQQFPDLHSELNLSSLELGDSALYFCASSVPITDTQYFGPGTRLTVL.

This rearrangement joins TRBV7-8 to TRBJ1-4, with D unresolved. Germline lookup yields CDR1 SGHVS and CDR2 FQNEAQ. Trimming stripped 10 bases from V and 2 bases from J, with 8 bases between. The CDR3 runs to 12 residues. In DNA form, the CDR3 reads TGTGCCACCAGAAAGACTAATGAAAAACTGTTTTTT. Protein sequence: CATRKTNEKLFF.

For the CDR3, the DNA is TGTGCCAGCAGCCTGGGGCTAGATAGGCGGGGTGAGCAGTTCTTC. Translation: CASSLGLDRRGEQFF. The genes are TRBV7-9 and TRBJ2-1; tentatively, D is TRBD2 (6 bases). V gave up 5 bases and J gave up 9 bases, with 20 bases separating them. This CDR3 has 15 amino acids. CDR1 is SEHNR, CDR2 FQNEAQ, per germline (reference sequence).

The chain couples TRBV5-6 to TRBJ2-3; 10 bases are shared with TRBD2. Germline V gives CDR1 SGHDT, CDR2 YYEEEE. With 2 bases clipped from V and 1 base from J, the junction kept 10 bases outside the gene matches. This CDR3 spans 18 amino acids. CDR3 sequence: CASSFLAGASSGTDTQYF. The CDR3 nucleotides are TGTGCCAGCAGCTTCCTAGCGGGGGCCTCTAGCGGCACAGATACGCAGTATTTT.

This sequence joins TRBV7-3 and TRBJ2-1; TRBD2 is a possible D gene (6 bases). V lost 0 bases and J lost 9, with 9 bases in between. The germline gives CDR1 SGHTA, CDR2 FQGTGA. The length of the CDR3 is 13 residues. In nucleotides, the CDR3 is TGTGCCAGCAGCTTAACGGAGGGGATTGAGCAGTTCTTC. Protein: CASSLTEGIEQFF.

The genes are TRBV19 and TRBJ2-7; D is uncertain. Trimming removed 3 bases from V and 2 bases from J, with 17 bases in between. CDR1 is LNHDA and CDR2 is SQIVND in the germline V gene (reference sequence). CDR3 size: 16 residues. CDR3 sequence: CASSMSGIRETYEQYF. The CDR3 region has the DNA TGTGCCAGTAGTATGTCTGGGATAAGGGAAACCTACGAGCAGTACTTC.

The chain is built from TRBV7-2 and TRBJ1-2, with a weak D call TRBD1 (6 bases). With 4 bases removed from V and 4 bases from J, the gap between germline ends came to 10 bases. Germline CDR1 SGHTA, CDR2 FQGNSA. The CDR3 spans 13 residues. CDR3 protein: CASSSRGLYGYTF. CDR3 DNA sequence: TGTGCCAGCAGCTCCCGGGGGCTCTATGGCTACACCTTC. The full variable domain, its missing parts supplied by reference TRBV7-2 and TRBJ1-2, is GAGVSQSPSNKVTEKGKDVELRCDPISGHTALYWYRQSLGQGLEFLIYFQGNSAPDKSGLPSDRFSAERTGGSVSTLTIQRTQQEDSAVYLCASSSRGLYGYTFGSGTRLTVV.

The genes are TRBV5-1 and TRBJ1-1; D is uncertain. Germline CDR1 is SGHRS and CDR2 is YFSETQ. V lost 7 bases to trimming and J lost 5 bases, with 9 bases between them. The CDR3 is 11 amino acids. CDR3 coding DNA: TGCGCCAGCCGTCAGGAGACTGAAGCTTTCTTT. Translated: CASRQETEAFF.